Below, one TCR beta chain is given with its context. Antigen specificity is unknown. The template-switching step introduced UMIs that carried a 6-nucleotide sample barcode. Using TCRalpha and TCRbeta cDNA, the researchers carried out two nested PCRs that lasted about 15 and 9 cycles. From its re-call of the 5' RACE reads, TCRdb lists each CDR3 protein once, without DNA. This sample contains about 380,000 distinct CDR3 sequences. The sample originates from a study of monozygotic twins with inflammatory bowel disease. Study findings and constraints: Lower TCRbeta diversity (inverse Simpson) was seen in IBD patients than in healthy co-twins.

Germline V gene lookup returns CDR1 KGHDR and CDR2 SFDVKD. The CDR3 sequence is 16 residues long. The gene calls are TRBV24-1 and TRBJ1-5. The receptor comes from a human donor with ulcerative colitis or Crohn's disease, or a healthy co-twin of an affected twin (not recorded which). Sequencing was performed on blood. The CDR3 is CATSGGQGVFDQPQHF.